This T cell receptor beta chain was documented in a study of blood T cells in healthy people across ages. Study results and limitations: The study lacked donor CMV status, which possibly confounded expanded clonotype changes. Older individuals had lower TCR beta diversity per million T cells (the decline was roughly linear).

It was with a sample-barcoded 5' primer and a J-beta primer mix that a second PCR of about 6 to 12 cycles was run. Each TCR beta cDNA got a 12-nucleotide random molecular identifier. TCRdb re-analysed the 5' RACE reads in MiXCR, keeping a single row per CDR3 protein. The sample lists 1.5 million to 1.9 million distinct CDR3 sequences, approximately 39% occurring once. This clonotype came up many times. What it recognizes is unknown. The CDR3 is made up of 15 amino acids. J gave up 0 bases and V 5 bases, and 2 bases lay outside the gene matches. The germline gives CDR1 PRHDT, CDR2 FYEKMQ (reference sequence).

The sample consisted of blood. The gene calls are TRBV13 and TRBJ2-1, with TRBD2 identical over 9 bases. This receptor was identified in a woman between 18 and 30 years old in good health. The CDR3 DNA reads TGTGCCAGCAGCGCGGGGGGGAGCTCCTACAATGAGCAGTTCTTC. This codes for CASSAGGSSYNEQFF.